The rows below give T cell receptor beta chains drawn from one sample of a study of T cell changes during pregnancy in multiple sclerosis. The method was immunoSEQ multiplex PCR; TCRdb's version includes in-frame clones alone and lacks a portion of them. Of around 100,000 clones listed, roughly nine tenths are singletons. Sequenced here: peripheral blood, sampled after pregnancy. These TCRs come from a female donor with multiple sclerosis, enrolled in a pregnancy study. The CDR3 runs from the conserved cysteine through the conserved F or W. A D gene is named only where the DNA matches it firmly. Some rows have no size entry. The others give once, few or many, or a class for an expanded clone.

abundance: -
j_gene: TRBJ1-2
v_gene: TRBV2
d_gene: -
CDR3nt: TGTGCCAGCAATAAGGGAGGAACCAACTATGGCTACACCTTC
CDR3aa: CASNKGGTNYGYTF

abundance: -
j_gene: TRBJ1-2
v_gene: TRBV21-1
d_gene: -
CDR3nt: TGTGCCAGCAGCAAAAGCGGAGGGAACCTCCCCCCAAGGGAGTATCCTAACTATGGCTACACCTTC
CDR3aa: CASSKSGGNLPPREYPNYGYTF

abundance: -
j_gene: TRBJ2-5
v_gene: TRBV7-7
d_gene: -
CDR3nt: TGTGCTAGCAGCTTATCGCGGACTCAAGAGACCCAGTACTTC
CDR3aa: CASSLSRTQETQYF

abundance: -
j_gene: TRBJ1-1
v_gene: TRBV19
d_gene: TRBD1
CDR3nt: TGTGCCAGTAGTGACCTCAGGGGGACTGAAGCTTTCTTT
CDR3aa: CASSDLRGTEAFF

abundance: -
j_gene: TRBJ2-1
v_gene: TRBV5-4
d_gene: -
CDR3nt: TGTGCCAGCAGTCAAGGGGGGGAGGTTTACAATGAGCAGTTCTTC
CDR3aa: CASSQGGEVYNEQFF

abundance: -
j_gene: TRBJ1-2
v_gene: TRBV21-1
d_gene: -
CDR3nt: TGTGCCAGCAGCAAAAAAACCGCCTGTAGGGACAGGGGAACCGGCTACACCTTC
CDR3aa: CASSKKTACRDRGTGYTF

abundance: -
j_gene: TRBJ2-7
v_gene: TRBV4-1
d_gene: -
CDR3nt: TGCGCCAGCAGCCGATCGTGGGAGACACCCCCCGTAGAGCAGTACTTC
CDR3aa: CASSRSWETPPVEQYF

abundance: -
j_gene: TRBJ2-5
v_gene: TRBV9
d_gene: -
CDR3nt: TGTGCCAGCAGCCTAAGCCACCAAACTCAAGAGACCCAGTACTTC
CDR3aa: CASSLSHQTQETQYF

abundance: -
j_gene: TRBJ1-2
v_gene: TRBV6-6
d_gene: -
CDR3nt: TGTGCCAGCAGTTACTCCGGTCGACCACCGGAGGACTACACCTTC
CDR3aa: CASSYSGRPPEDYTF

abundance: -
j_gene: TRBJ1-5
v_gene: TRBV27
d_gene: -
CDR3nt: TGTGCCAGCAGACAAACGGGGGGAATAAATCAGCCCCAGCATTTT
CDR3aa: CASRQTGGINQPQHF

abundance: -
j_gene: TRBJ1-2
v_gene: TRBV5-6
d_gene: -
CDR3nt: TGTGCCAGCAGTTTCAGACAGTCCACTAACTATGGCTACACCTTC
CDR3aa: CASSFRQSTNYGYTF

abundance: -
j_gene: TRBJ1-4
v_gene: TRBV15
d_gene: -
CDR3nt: TGTGCCACCAGCAGAGACGGGTCAACTAATGAAAAACTGTTTTTT
CDR3aa: CATSRDGSTNEKLFF

abundance: -
j_gene: TRBJ2-1
v_gene: TRBV5-1
d_gene: TRBD2
CDR3nt: TGCGCCAGCAGCTTGGGGGCCCTTCCGGGGGGGCCGGAAAATGAGCAGTTCTTC
CDR3aa: CASSLGALPGGPENEQFF

abundance: -
j_gene: TRBJ1-5
v_gene: TRBV28
d_gene: -
CDR3nt: TGTGCCAGCAGTTTAATCAGGCTGGGCAATCAGCCCCAGCATTTT
CDR3aa: CASSLIRLGNQPQHF

abundance: -
j_gene: TRBJ1-6
v_gene: TRBV5-1
d_gene: -
CDR3nt: TGCGCCAGCAGTCTACGACTCGATTCACCCCTCCACTTT
CDR3aa: CASSLRLDSPLHF

abundance: -
j_gene: TRBJ2-3
v_gene: TRBV11-2
d_gene: -
CDR3nt: TGTGCCAGCAGCTTAGTAGCATCCGATACGCAGTATTTT
CDR3aa: CASSLVASDTQYF

abundance: -
j_gene: TRBJ1-3
v_gene: TRBV14
d_gene: -
CDR3nt: TGTGCCAGCACTCTAAGTTTAGAACCCGGAAACACCATATATTTT
CDR3aa: CASTLSLEPGNTIYF

abundance: -
j_gene: TRBJ1-4
v_gene: TRBV5-6
d_gene: -
CDR3nt: TGTGCCAGCAGCCTTGGACAAGCGATTAATGAAAAACTGTTTTTT
CDR3aa: CASSLGQAINEKLFF

abundance: -
j_gene: TRBJ2-2
v_gene: TRBV5-1
d_gene: -
CDR3nt: TGCGCCAGCAGCTTACCGGGGAGTACCGGGGAGCTGTTTTTT
CDR3aa: CASSLPGSTGELFF

abundance: -
j_gene: TRBJ1-2
v_gene: TRBV19
d_gene: TRBD1
CDR3nt: TGTGCCAGTAGTATCTGGGACAGGGTTGATGGCTACACCTTC
CDR3aa: CASSIWDRVDGYTF

abundance: few
j_gene: TRBJ1-5
v_gene: TRBV2
d_gene: TRBD1
CDR3nt: TGTGCCAGCAGTGAACGGACAGGGATAAGCAATCAGCCCCAGCATTTT
CDR3aa: CASSERTGISNQPQHF

abundance: once
j_gene: TRBJ2-5
v_gene: TRBV15
d_gene: -
CDR3nt: TGTGCCACCAGCAGAGAGGCGCGGGGGCGGGAGACCCAGTACTTC
CDR3aa: CATSREARGRETQYF

abundance: -
j_gene: TRBJ2-3
v_gene: TRBV4-1
d_gene: TRBD2
CDR3nt: TGCGCCAGCAGCCCCCCCAGCGGGGGGGCGAATACGCAGTATTTT
CDR3aa: CASSPPSGGANTQYF

abundance: -
j_gene: TRBJ2-1
v_gene: TRBV9
d_gene: TRBD1
CDR3nt: TGTGCCAGCAGCGTAGACAGGGGGCGCAATGAGCAGTTCTTC
CDR3aa: CASSVDRGRNEQFF

abundance: -
j_gene: TRBJ2-7
v_gene: TRBV5-6
d_gene: TRBD2
CDR3nt: TGTGCCAGCAGCATTAGCGGGGGAATCTCCTACGAGCAGTACTTC
CDR3aa: CASSISGGISYEQYF

abundance: -
j_gene: TRBJ2-7
v_gene: TRBV30
d_gene: TRBD1
CDR3nt: TGTGCGGAGGGGGGACAGGGTGGAAAATTC
CDR3aa: CAEGGQGGKF

abundance: -
j_gene: TRBJ2-7
v_gene: TRBV5-4
d_gene: TRBD1
CDR3nt: TGTGCCGGCAGTTTTCGGACAGGCTACGAGCAGTACTTC
CDR3aa: CAGSFRTGYEQYF